Only a few counts were recorded for the clone carrying this T cell receptor (beta chain). Its antigen is not known. PCR primers comprised 60 Vbeta and 13 Jbeta primers. Assay: immunoSEQ multiplex PCR; the TCRdb copy retains only in-frame clones and omits some. The sample has approximately 130,000 clones, 65% to 85% seen once. This specimen belongs to a study of cytomegalovirus exposure and HLA in healthy donors. Study-level results: Immune exposure information available was restricted to CMV serostatus.

Germline lookup yields CDR1 LGHNA and CDR2 YNFKEQ. This CDR3 comprises 18 residues. The J segment lost 5 bases and the V segment lost 3 bases, leaving 9 bases of the junction unmatched. Sequencing input: PBMCs. The chain uses TRBV4-2 and TRBJ2-4; 14 bases are shared with TRBD2. This TCR came from a woman aged 35 to 49 in good health and CMV-seropositive. The CDR3 spells CASSQVPGTSGRENIQYF. DNA of the CDR3: TGTGCCAGCAGCCAGGTACCCGGGACTAGCGGGAGAGAAAACATTCAGTACTTC.